The rows below give T cell receptor beta chains drawn from one sample of a study of cytomegalovirus exposure and HLA in healthy donors. Only in-frame clones appear in the TCRdb table, and some are missing; sequencing was by immunoSEQ multiplex PCR. Of over 110,000 clones listed, about 88% are singletons. Sequencing was performed on PBMCs. The receptors originated from a man between 18 and 35 years old in good health and CMV-seropositive. Both conserved end residues are part of each CDR3. D genes are given only for firm matches. A clone size is listed for some rows: how often the clone was seen (once, few, many), or a class if it is expanded.

v_gene	abundance	j_gene	d_gene	CDR3nt	CDR3aa
TRBV10-2	.	TRBJ1-2	TRBD1	TGCGCCAGCAACGGGGGGGACAGGGCAGACTATGGCTACACCTTC	CASNGGDRADYGYTF
TRBV6-1	.	TRBJ1-2	.	TGTGCCAGCAGTGAAAGCAAGGGGGGCTACACCTTC	CASSESKGGYTF
TRBV5-3	.	TRBJ2-1	.	TGTGCCGGTTCGGGTCTGGCCCACGAAACCTTTGAGCAGTTCTTC	CAGSGLAHETFEQFF
TRBV9	.	TRBJ2-7	TRBD1	TGTGCCAGCAGCGTAGGAACCGGGACAGGGTCCTACGAGCAGTACTTC	CASSVGTGTGSYEQYF
TRBV5-1	.	TRBJ2-5	.	TGCGCCAGCAGCCCACAAGAGACCCAGTACTTC	CASSPQETQYF
TRBV29-1	.	TRBJ2-7	.	TGCAGCGTTTGGTTAGTAAACGAAAACGAGCAGTACTTC	CSVWLVNENEQYF
TRBV7-8	once	TRBJ2-1	TRBD2	TGTGCCAGCAGCTTAGGTGCTAGCGGGGTAAATGAGCAGTTCTTC	CASSLGASGVNEQFF
TRBV7-8	once	TRBJ2-3	TRBD2	TGTGCCAGCAGCTGGTTAGCGGGGGGAGTGGGAGATACGCAGTATTTT	CASSWLAGGVGDTQYF
TRBV18	.	TRBJ2-1	.	TGTGCCAGCTCATTGGAGGTTGAGCAGTTCTTC	CASSLEVEQFF
TRBV5-1	once	TRBJ1-6	.	TGCGCCAGCAGCTTGGATAAAGCGGGTAATTCACCCCTCCACTTT	CASSLDKAGNSPLHF
TRBV5-4	.	TRBJ2-1	TRBD2	TGTGCCAGCAGCTTCCTCCTAGCGGGGGCTATCAATGAGCAGTTCTTC	CASSFLLAGAINEQFF
TRBV11-2	once	TRBJ2-7	.	TGTGCCAGCAGCCGTAAGACTAGAACCTACGAGCAGTACTTC	CASSRKTRTYEQYF
TRBV29-1	few	TRBJ1-1	TRBD1	TGCAGCGCGTCCCGGGACAGGGAAAACACTGAAGCTTTCTTT	CSASRDRENTEAFF
TRBV15	.	TRBJ2-5	TRBD2	TGTGCCACCAGCCGTCGACTAGCGGGGGGGTTTGAGACCCAGTACTTC	CATSRRLAGGFETQYF
TRBV9	.	TRBJ2-2	.	TGTGCCAGCAGCGACCGAGGGGGGGCTTCCGGGGAGCTGTTTTTT	CASSDRGGASGELFF
TRBV5-1	.	TRBJ2-7	TRBD1	TGCGCCAGCAGCACGGGACAGGGGTCCCGCGAGCAGTACTTC	CASSTGQGSREQYF
TRBV6-5	.	TRBJ2-1	TRBD1	TGTGCCAGCAGTCTCGGACAGGGTAGGAACAATGAGCAGTTCTTC	CASSLGQGRNNEQFF
TRBV5-1	.	TRBJ2-7	.	TGCGCCAGCAGCTTGCTTCATTCCGGGGACTCCTACGAGCAGTACTTC	CASSLLHSGDSYEQYF
TRBV2	.	TRBJ2-7	.	TGTGCCAGTACCGGACAGAACTACGAGCAGTACTTC	CASTGQNYEQYF
TRBV5-4	.	TRBJ1-1	.	TGTGCCAGCAGCTTGGCAGGGCGGACTGAAGCTTTCTTT	CASSLAGRTEAFF
TRBV6-6	.	TRBJ1-1	.	TGTGCCAGCAGTCCCGACAGCTTGAACACTGAAGCTTTCTTT	CASSPDSLNTEAFF
TRBV5-1	once	TRBJ2-5	.	TGCGCCAGCAACGGACTAACTGGGGAGACCCAGTACTTC	CASNGLTGETQYF
TRBV6-1	.	TRBJ1-1	.	TGTGCCAGCAGTGAAGCCCGGAGGACTGAAGCTTTCTTT	CASSEARRTEAFF
TRBV7-9	.	TRBJ2-7	TRBD1	TGTGCCAGCAGCTCTAGGCAGGGGGTATCCTACGAGCAGTACTTC	CASSSRQGVSYEQYF
TRBV5-1	.	TRBJ1-1	.	TGCGCCAGCAGCCGGACAGAGGGTACTGAAGCTTTCTTT	CASSRTEGTEAFF
TRBV30	.	TRBJ2-1	TRBD2	TGTGCCTGGAGTGTACTAGCGGGAGGCTACAATGAGCAGTTCTTC	CAWSVLAGGYNEQFF
TRBV2	.	TRBJ2-1	.	TGTGCCAGCAGTGGCGGGATAAGCTACAATGAGCAGTTCTTC	CASSGGISYNEQFF
TRBV4-2	.	TRBJ2-2	.	TGTGCCAGCAGCCAAGGGGCGGGCGGGACCGGGGAGCTGTTTTTT	CASSQGAGGTGELFF
TRBV5-1	.	TRBJ2-7	TRBD2	TGCGCCAGCAGCTTAAGCGGGAGTCCCTACGAGCAGTACTTC	CASSLSGSPYEQYF
TRBV5-1	.	TRBJ2-7	.	TGCGCCAGCAGCCCGGACAAGACCTACGAGCAGTACTTC	CASSPDKTYEQYF
TRBV19	.	TRBJ1-1	TRBD1	TGTGCCACCCAACGACAGGGCAACACTGAAGCTTTCTTT	CATQRQGNTEAFF
TRBV18	.	TRBJ1-5	.	TGTGCCAGCTCACCACTAGGCAGGGGCAATCAGCCCCAGCATTTT	CASSPLGRGNQPQHF
TRBV7-3	.	TRBJ2-3	TRBD2	TGTGCCAGCAGCTTAGGGACTAGCGGGAGTCCCCCCCAGTATTTT	CASSLGTSGSPPQYF
TRBV6-1	.	TRBJ2-3	TRBD2	TGTGCCAGCAGTGAAAAGGGGACTAGCGGTGTGTATTTT	CASSEKGTSGVYF
TRBV6-4	.	TRBJ1-6	TRBD1	TGTGCCAGCAGTCCAGGGGGCTGGTGGAATTCACCCCTCCACTTT	CASSPGGWWNSPLHF
TRBV5-1	.	TRBJ1-4	TRBD1	TGCGCCAGCAGCTCGGACAGGGGTGGTGAAAAACTGTTTTTT	CASSSDRGGEKLFF
TRBV7-2	.	TRBJ1-2	.	TGTGCCAGCAGCTTAGCAAGGACAGCCTATGGCTACACCTTC	CASSLARTAYGYTF
TRBV2	.	TRBJ2-5	.	TGTGCCACCCGCATGGACTCCAAGGGAGAGACCCAGTACTTC	CATRMDSKGETQYF
TRBV2	once	TRBJ2-1	TRBD2	TGTGCCAGCACCCCGTCCCAAGGGTTGCGGGGGTTCTATTACAATGAGCAGTTCTTC	CASTPSQGLRGFYYNEQFF